Reported below is one T cell receptor beta chain. This specimen belongs to a study of cytomegalovirus exposure and HLA in healthy donors. After removal of 5 bases from V and 4 bases from J, the junction contained 3 bases not matched to a gene. The CDR3 runs 14 residues. CDR1 is SGHVS and CDR2 is FNYEAQ in the germline V gene. The PCR was carried out with 60 Vbeta primers and 13 Jbeta primers. Only in-frame clones appear in the TCRdb table, and some are missing; sequencing was by immunoSEQ multiplex PCR. This table has under 300,000 clones, 80% to 95% appearing once. Sequencing was done on a sample of PBMCs. The origin of this receptor is a girl aged 2-10 years in good health and CMV-seronegative. The chain joins TRBV7-6 to TRBJ2-5; 11 bases align to TRBD2. The CDR3 DNA sequence: TGTGCCAGCAGCACCCTAGCGGGAGGAGAGACCCAGTACTTC. It translates to CASSTLAGGETQYF.